This entry lists 30 T cell receptor beta chains sequenced from one sample in a study of blood T cell repertoires in COVID-19. Produced via immunoSEQ multiplex PCR; TCRdb's table is partial and in-frame only. The sample lists nearly 250,000 clones; roughly 88% were seen once. The sample was peripheral blood. The receptors come from a woman of 80 years or more with COVID-19, enrolled during active disease.

V is TRBV5-1 and J is TRBJ2-3; 7 bases fit TRBD2. CDR1 and CDR2 from the germline V gene are SGHRS and YFSETQ. The V gene end was trimmed by 1 base and the J gene end by 2 bases; junction bases not matched to a gene: 4. There are 15 residues in the CDR3. The CDR3 coding sequence is TGCGCCAGCAGCTTGTGGGAGGGTTCCACAGATACGCAGTATTTT. This gives the protein CASSLWEGSTDTQYF.

V gene TRBV3-1 (or the pseudogene TRBV3-2) combines with J gene TRBJ2-1; 8 bases agree with TRBD1. Germline-derived CDR1 and CDR2 are LGHDT and YNNKEL (reference sequence). After removal of 3 bases from V and 6 bases from J, the junction contained 7 bases not matched to a gene. This CDR3 contains 15 residues. The chain's CDR3 is CASSHDRGRGNEQFF. CDR3 coding DNA: TGTGCCAGCAGCCACGACAGGGGTAGGGGCAATGAGCAGTTCTTC.

The chain combines TRBV2 with TRBJ1-1; 8 nucleotides line up with TRBD1. The ends lost 6 bases at V and 5 bases at J; junction bases unmatched: 8. The CDR3 loop spans 14 amino acids. CDR1 and CDR2 (germline): SNHLY, FYNNEI. The CDR3 here is CASRVQGAGTEAFF. CDR3 coding DNA: TGTGCCAGCAGAGTCCAGGGGGCTGGGACTGAAGCTTTCTTT.

This clone came up many times. The chain recombines TRBV7-9 with TRBJ1-3; the D gene is possibly TRBD1 (5 bases). The CDR3 length is 14 residues. With 5 bases removed from V and 2 bases from J, the gap between germline ends came to 10 bases. Germline CDR1 SEHNR, CDR2 FQNEAQ (reference sequence). DNA for the CDR3: TGTGCCAGCAGCAAGGGGTTCACTGGAAACACCATATATTTT. It encodes CASSKGFTGNTIYF.

The chain joins TRBV6-2 or TRBV6-3 to TRBJ1-5; 8 bases line up with TRBD1. Germline lookup yields CDR1 MNHEY and CDR2 SVGEGT. The V segment lost 5 bases and the J segment 4 bases; nucleotides outside the gene matches: 10. The CDR3 sequence is 16 residues long. CDR3 in amino acids: CASSKGQGWGNQPQHF. The CDR3 bases are TGTGCCAGCAGTAAAGGACAGGGTTGGGGGAATCAGCCCCAGCATTTT.

This chain joins TRBV10-2 and TRBJ1-4; D is unclear. Per the germline V gene, CDR1 is WSHSY and CDR2 is SAAADI. Trimming left V 8 bases short and J 7 bases short, with 14 bases between. The CDR3 covers 13 residues. The CDR3 protein is CASSTSLFEKLFF. Written as DNA, the CDR3 is TGCGCCAGCTCAACCTCCCTATTTGAAAAACTGTTTTTT.

This rearrangement joins TRBV28 to TRBJ2-3; 7 nucleotides match TRBD1. Germline V lookup: CDR1 MDHEN, CDR2 SYDVKM. The J segment lost 3 bases and the V segment lost 3 bases, leaving 6 bases of the junction unmatched. This CDR3 region has 15 residues. CDR3 protein: CASSLGSGGTDTQYF. The CDR3 DNA is TGTGCCAGCAGTTTGGGGTCAGGGGGTACAGATACGCAGTATTTT. The full variable domain, completed using reference TRBV28 and TRBJ2-3, is DVKVTQSSRYLVKRTGEKVFLECVQDMDHENMFWYRQDPGLGLRLIYFSYDVKMKEKGDIPEGYSVSREKKERFSLILESASTNQTSMYLCASSLGSGGTDTQYFGPGTRLTVL.

The J gene is TRBJ1-2, the V gene TRBV30; D is unclear. The CDR3 spans 14 residues. Trimming took 1 base from V and 0 from J, leaving 9 bases between them. Looked up from germline, CDR1 is GTSNPN and CDR2 is SVGIG (reference sequence). Here the CDR3 reads CAWSAYLANYGYTF. The CDR3 coding sequence is TGTGCCTGGAGTGCCTACCTGGCTAACTATGGCTACACCTTC.

The V and J genes are TRBV6-5 and TRBJ2-3, with 8 bases matching TRBD1. The germline gives CDR1 MNHEY, CDR2 SVGAGI. The CDR3 totals 15 residues. V shed 2 bases and J 3 bases; nucleotides not matched to a gene: 4. The CDR3 coding sequence is TGTGCCAGCAGTTACAGGGACAGGACTACAGATACGCAGTATTTT. This encodes CASSYRDRTTDTQYF.

The gene calls are TRBV5-6 and TRBJ1-5, with D possibly being TRBD1 (6 bases). Germline V lookup: CDR1 SGHDT, CDR2 YYEEEE. This CDR3 contains 16 residues. V gave up 2 bases and J gave up 0 bases, with 12 bases separating them. CDR3 amino acids: CASSFWDIYSNQPQHF. CDR3 bases: TGTGCCAGCAGCTTTTGGGACATTTATAGCAATCAGCCCCAGCATTTT. The full variable domain, rest sourced from reference TRBV5-6 and TRBJ1-5, is DAGVTQSPTHLIKTRGQQVTLRCSPKSGHDTVSWYQQALGQGPQFIFQYYEEEERQRGNFPDRFSGHQFPNYSSELNVNALLLGDSALYLCASSFWDIYSNQPQHFGDGTRLSIL.

The chain's CDR3 is CASSQRQGGYTF. Here the CDR3 DNA reads TGTGCCAGCAGCCAACGACAGGGAGGCTACACCTTC. This chain links TRBV6-5 with TRBJ1-2; 7 bases match TRBD1. Germline V gives CDR1 MNHEY, CDR2 SVGAGI. V lost 6 bases to trimming and J lost 8 bases; unmatched junction nucleotides: 6. This CDR3 comprises 12 residues.

The genes are TRBV7-9 and TRBJ2-2; 7 nucleotides agree with TRBD1. The germline V gene has CDR1 SEHNR and CDR2 FQNEAQ (reference sequence). Losses at the gene ends were 5 bases for V and 0 bases for J; bases not matched to a gene: 3. The CDR3 consists of 15 residues. The CDR3 loop reads CASSPGTANTGELFF. DNA for the CDR3: TGTGCCAGCAGCCCCGGGACAGCGAACACCGGGGAGCTGTTTTTT.

A single count supports this clone. This sequence joins TRBV10-1 and TRBJ1-2; 8 bases match TRBD1. This CDR3 has 14 residues. Germline V gene data show CDR1 as WNHNN and CDR2 as SYGVQD (reference sequence). The V gene end was trimmed by 3 bases and the J gene end by 6 bases; junction bases not matched to a gene: 6. CDR3 loop: CASSDSTGENGYTF. The DNA for the CDR3 is TGCGCCAGCAGTGACTCGACAGGGGAAAATGGCTACACCTTC.

This clone was counted between two and nine times. The genes are TRBV13 and TRBJ2-1, with TRBD1 as a possible D gene (6 bases). From germline, CDR1 is PRHDT and CDR2 FYEKMQ (reference sequence). This CDR3 is built from 15 residues. V was cut by 2 bases and J by 4 bases, with 12 bases left in between. The DNA for the CDR3 is TGTGCCAGCAGCTTAAAGGACAGAACGTACAATGAGCAGTTCTTC. Protein product: CASSLKDRTYNEQFF.

The gene calls are TRBV9 and TRBJ1-6, with 8 bases that match TRBD1. CDR1 is SGDLS, CDR2 YYNGEE, per germline. The CDR3 contains 15 residues. V shed 4 bases, J shed 7 bases, and the junction held 7 bases outside the gene matches. In nucleotides, the CDR3 is TGTGCCAGCAGCCCCCGACAGGGGTACAATTCACCCCTCCACTTT. This translates into CASSPRQGYNSPLHF.

V usage is TRBV6-5 and J usage is TRBJ1-1, with no clear D. The length of the CDR3 is 11 residues. The V gene's germline CDR1 is MNHEY and CDR2 SVGAGI. V lost 5 bases to trimming and J lost 5 bases, with 6 bases between them. CDR3 DNA sequence: TGTGCCAGCAGTCGGGATACTGAAGCTTTCTTT. Translated: CASSRDTEAFF.

V usage is TRBV7-9 and J usage is TRBJ2-7; no definite D call. Trimming removed 1 base from V and 3 bases from J, with 7 bases in between. This CDR3 contains 13 residues. Germline V gene sequence: CDR1 SEHNR, CDR2 FQNEAQ (reference sequence). CDR3 amino acids: CASSLDIHYEQYF. The CDR3 DNA is TGTGCCAGCAGCTTAGACATACACTACGAGCAGTACTTC.

This sequence joins TRBV5-6 and TRBJ1-1; D call uncertain. V lost 0 bases and J 1 base, leaving 7 bases between the germline ends. The CDR3 runs to 14 residues. Germline V gene data show CDR1 as SGHDT and CDR2 as YYEEEE. This CDR3 reads CASSLERRNTEAFF. For the CDR3, the DNA is TGTGCCAGCAGCTTGGAAAGGAGGAACACTGAAGCTTTCTTT.

The CDR3 reads CASSPGQGDGYTF. CDR3 DNA sequence: TGTGCCAGCAGCCCGGGACAGGGGGACGGCTACACCTTC. The chain employs TRBV5-4 and TRBJ1-2; 11 bases match TRBD1. V shed 4 bases, J shed 8 bases, and the junction held 4 bases outside the gene matches. Germline V gene data show CDR1 as SGHNT and CDR2 as YYREEE (reference sequence). The CDR3 sequence is 13 residues long.

The gene calls are TRBV18 and TRBJ2-5; 7 bases are shared with TRBD1. V trimming: 6 bases; J trimming: 2 bases; junction bases outside the gene matches: 6. CDR1 is KGHSH, CDR2 LQKENI, per germline. There are 14 residues in the CDR3. CDR3 loop: CASSPRGQQETQYF. The CDR3, as DNA: TGTGCCAGCTCGCCAAGGGGACAGCAAGAGACCCAGTACTTC.

The chain uses TRBV4-1 and TRBJ2-3; maybe TRBD1 (6 bases). Germline V gene data show CDR1 as MGHRA and CDR2 as YSYEKL. V lost 2 bases and J 0 bases, leaving 12 bases between the germline ends. The CDR3 sequence is 16 residues long. The CDR3 DNA follows: TGCGCCAGCAGCCAATCAGGGGTTATTAGCACAGATACGCAGTATTTT. Encoded protein: CASSQSGVISTDTQYF.

V and J are TRBV18 and TRBJ2-2; D unresolved. V was shortened by 0 bases and J by 0 bases, with 8 bases between the two germline ends. The CDR3 sequence is 16 residues long. Germline V gene lookup returns CDR1 KGHSH and CDR2 LQKENI. CDR3 protein: CASSPPAGTNTGELFF. DNA of the CDR3: TGTGCCAGCTCACCACCGGCAGGCACGAACACCGGGGAGCTGTTTTTT.

The rearrangement joins TRBV7-2 to TRBJ1-1; 7 bases agree with TRBD1. Trimming cost V 5 bases and J 5 bases; bases outside gene matches: 5. This CDR3 region has 13 residues. CDR1 and CDR2 (germline): SGHTA, FQGNSA. CDR3 DNA sequence: TGTGCCAGCAGCGCTACAGGGGTAACTGAAGCTTTCTTT. This codes for CASSATGVTEAFF.

The genes are TRBV18 and TRBJ1-3, with 8 nucleotides matching TRBD1. J lost 4 bases, V lost 6 bases, and 5 bases had no gene match. Looked up from germline, CDR1 is KGHSH and CDR2 is LQKENI. This CDR3 region has 14 residues. CDR3 nucleotides: TGTGCCAGCTCCGGACAGGGTGGCGGAAACACCATATATTTT. Encoded protein: CASSGQGGGNTIYF. Looking up the rest from reference TRBV18 and TRBJ1-3 gives the full variable domain: NAGVMQNPRHLVRRRGQEARLRCSPMKGHSHVYWYRQLPEEGLKFMVYLQKENIIDESGMPKERFSAEFPKEGPSILRIQQVVRGDSAAYFCASSGQGGGNTIYFGEGSWLTVV.

The rearrangement joins TRBV2 to TRBJ2-7; no definite D call. CDR3 length equals 12 residues. Trimming cost V 2 bases and J 4 bases, with 6 bases left between them. Germline CDR1 is SNHLY and CDR2 is FYNNEI. CDR3 residues: CASSESFYEQYV. Written as DNA, the CDR3 is TGTGCCAGCAGTGAATCATTTTACGAGCAGTACGTC.

This chain links TRBV24-1 with TRBJ1-6; unclear D gene. The CDR3 is 15 amino acids. Germline CDR1 and CDR2: KGHDR and SFDVKD. Trimming removed 4 bases from V and 4 bases from J, with 10 bases in between. This CDR3 reads CATSDLERYNSPLHF. In DNA, the CDR3 is TGTGCCACCAGTGACCTAGAGAGGTATAATTCACCCCTCCACTTT.

This rearrangement joins TRBV28 to TRBJ2-2; 9 bases agree with TRBD1. The CDR3 is 13 residues long. V shed 8 bases and J 6 bases; nucleotides not matched to a gene: 4. CDR1 and CDR2 from the germline V gene are MDHEN and SYDVKM. CDR3: CASRDRASGELFF. The CDR3 DNA is TGTGCCAGCCGGGACAGGGCGTCCGGGGAGCTGTTTTTT.

This clone was observed a few times. The chain couples TRBV3-1 (or the pseudogene TRBV3-2) to TRBJ1-1, with D hard to call. Trimming cost V 4 bases and J 2 bases, with 11 bases left between them. CDR3 length equals 14 residues. Germline CDR1 and CDR2: LGHDT and YNNKEL (reference sequence). CDR3 coding DNA: TGTGCCAGCAGCCCGCCGGGGAGTAACACTGAAGCTTTCTTT. Amino acid sequence: CASSPPGSNTEAFF.

This chain joins TRBV11-2 and TRBJ2-3, with 11 nucleotides matching TRBD2. This CDR3 has 16 amino acids. Germline trimming cut 5 bases from V and 9 bases from J; bases unmatched to any gene: 13. The V gene's germline CDR1 is SGHAT and CDR2 FQNNGV. The CDR3 DNA reads as TGTGCCAGCAGCCAAAATAGCGGGGGGGCCTTCGTAACGCAGTATTTT. It yields the protein CASSQNSGGAFVTQYF.

J is TRBJ2-3 and V is TRBV5-4, with a tentative D call TRBD1 (7 bases). The CDR3 is 15 residues long. The ends were cut back, 2 bases at V and 4 bases at J, with 14 bases in the middle. Germline lookup yields CDR1 SGHNT and CDR2 YYREEE (reference sequence). The DNA of the CDR3 is TGTGCCAGCAGCTTTCAGGGGGGTAAATCAGATACGCAGTATTTT. This sequence encodes CASSFQGGKSDTQYF.